The clone carrying this TCR beta chain is medium-sized within its sample. Other DNA sequences in this sample translate to the same CDR3. Germline V gene lookup returns CDR1 SGDLS and CDR2 YYNGEE. Trimming left V 4 bases short and J 6 bases short, with 11 bases between. CDR3 length: 13 residues. The entry originates in a study of shared clonotypes between healthy human individuals. As for the study in general: The study used three CD4 naive, three CD4 memory, two CD8 naive and one CD8 memory plate per donor.

The authors loaded 200 ng DNA, 27,000 or so T cell genomes, into sorted-subset replicate PCRs. The assay was immunoSEQ multiplex PCR, and TCRdb's table has in-frame clones only and misses some. The sample includes some 1,900,000 clones, 85% to 95% seen only once; the top ten take more than 0.95%. CD8 cells classed as naive were CD45RO-negative and positively selected for CCR7, excluding terminally differentiated effector memory CD45RA+ cells. The study drew its donors from healthy HIV-negative adults without recent acute infections or vaccinations. V is TRBV9 and J is TRBJ2-1, with unresolved D. Sequenced material: naive CD8+ T cells sorted from blood. This clonotype was obtained from a man younger than 35 in good health. CDR3 amino acids: CASSPSTSNEQFF. The CDR3 nucleotides read TGTGCCAGCAGCCCATCGACATCCAATGAGCAGTTCTTC.